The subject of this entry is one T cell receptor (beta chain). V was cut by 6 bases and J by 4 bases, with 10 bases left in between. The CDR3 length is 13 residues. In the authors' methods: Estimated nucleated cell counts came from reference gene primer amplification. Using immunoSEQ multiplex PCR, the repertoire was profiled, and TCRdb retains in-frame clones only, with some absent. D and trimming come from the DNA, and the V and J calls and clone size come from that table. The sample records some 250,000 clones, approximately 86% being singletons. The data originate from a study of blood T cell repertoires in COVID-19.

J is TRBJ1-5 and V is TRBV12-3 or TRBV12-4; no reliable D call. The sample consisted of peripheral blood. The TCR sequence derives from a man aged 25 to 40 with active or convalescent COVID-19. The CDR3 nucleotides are TGTGCCAGCAGACATGACATTAATCAGCCCCAGCATTTT. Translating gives CASRHDINQPQHF.